These 27 T cell receptor beta chains were all obtained from the same sample, sequenced in a study of tumor and adjacent non-tumor tissue in lung cancer. No cell sorting was done before RNA was extracted from the tissue. This non-tumor lung sample came from over 3 cm beyond the tumor edge. Three rounds of nested PCR, following a modified ARM-PCR protocol, produced the TCRbeta library. TCRdb re-analysed the multiplex PCR reads in MiXCR, keeping a single row per CDR3 protein. The sample has 50,000 to 60,000 distinct CDR3 sequences, around two thirds seen once; the top ten hold around a quarter. Specimen: distant non-tumor lung tissue. These receptors were collected from a woman aged 60-75 years with non-small cell lung cancer.

The CDR3 DNA follows: TGTGCCATCGGACCGGGCGGCTTGAAGAATACGCAGTATTTT. Residues: CAIGPGGLKNTQYF. The chain recombines TRBV19 with TRBJ2-3; D remains unclear. V was pared by 10 bases and J by 7 bases, with 21 bases between. The CDR3 length is 14 residues. The germline V gene has CDR1 LNHDA and CDR2 SQIVND (reference sequence).

Turning to this clonotype: One end of the junction varies from germline; a read error may be responsible. This chain links TRBV12-3 or TRBV12-4 with TRBJ1-5; no reliable D call. This CDR3 is 16 amino acids long. CDR3 coding DNA: TGTGCCCGCAGTCCGAATCAACGCGGCCCCAATCAACCCCAGCATTTT. The encoded protein is CARSPNQRGPNQPQHF.

The rearrangement joins TRBV5-6 to TRBJ2-2; TRBD2 might be the D (5 bases). Germline CDR1 SGHDT, CDR2 YYEEEE. The CDR3 has 12 amino acids. The CDR3 region is CGSGRSTRELFF. Written as DNA, the CDR3 is TGTGGAAGCGGCAGATCTACCAGGGAGCTGTTTTTT.

Concerning this clonotype: At one end the junction does not follow the germline gene, possibly because of a read error. The chain combines TRBV4-3 with TRBJ2-1; the match to TRBD2 covers 7 bases. The germline V gene encodes CDR1 LGHNA and CDR2 YSLEER. This CDR3 region has 17 residues. CDR3 nucleotide sequence: TGTGCCAGCAGCCAAGCATCGGGACTATCAGGAGGGAATGAGCAGTTCTTC. This sequence encodes CASSQASGLSGGNEQFF.

On this clonotype: One end of the junction varies from germline; a read error may be responsible. The chain is built from TRBV10-3 and TRBJ2-1; 15 nucleotides agree with TRBD2. Per germline, CDR1 ENHRY and CDR2 SYGVKD. The length of the CDR3 is 18 residues. This CDR3 reads CVISESGRTSGGDNEQFF. For the CDR3, the DNA is TGTGTCATCAGTGAGTCGGGACGGACTAGCGGGGGGGATAATGAGCAGTTCTTC.

The chain recombines TRBV4-2 with TRBJ1-1; tentative D call: TRBD1 (5 bases). Germline CDR1 reads LGHNA; CDR2 reads YNFKEQ. V lost 0 bases to trimming and J lost 6 bases, with 14 bases between them. This CDR3 has 15 amino acids. Written as DNA, the CDR3 is TGTGCCAGCAGCCAAGATGAGGGACTTGGCGCTGAAGCTTTCTTT. Its translation: CASSQDEGLGAEAFF.

The J gene is TRBJ2-1, the V gene TRBV12-3 or TRBV12-4; TRBD2 matches 10 bases. The CDR3 spans 16 residues. The J segment lost 4 bases and the V segment lost 8 bases, leaving 11 bases of the junction unmatched. The chain's CDR3 is CASCSLAGELYNEQFF. The CDR3 DNA sequence: TGTGCCAGCTGTTCCCTAGCGGGAGAACTTTACAATGAGCAGTTCTTC.

Note on this clonotype: This CDR3 fails to terminate in the conserved phenylalanine or tryptophan, so it likely reflects a read error. This rearrangement joins TRBV5-1 to TRBJ2-6; TRBD2 matches at 8 bases. This CDR3 contains 19 residues. The V gene's germline CDR1 is SGHRS and CDR2 YFSETQ. The V and J ends lost 5 bases and 0 bases, in that order; junction bases with no gene match: 13. The CDR3 loop is CASSSGGADPISGANVLTI. In nucleotides, the CDR3 is TGCGCCAGCAGTTCGGGGGGGGCGGACCCGATCTCTGGGGCCAACGTCCTGACTATA.

This clonotype is medium-sized (0.01 to 0.1%). The gene calls are TRBV4-1 and TRBJ1-1; 7 nucleotides match TRBD1. J gave up 1 base and V 3 bases, and 2 bases lay outside the gene matches. The CDR3 loop spans 14 amino acids. CDR1 is MGHRA, CDR2 YSYEKL, per germline. DNA of the CDR3: TGCGCCAGCAGCCATGGGGACAGGAACACTGAAGCTTTCTTT. It specifies CASSHGDRNTEAFF.

To note about this clonotype: One end of the junction is discordant with germline, which a read error may explain. The J gene is TRBJ2-3, the V gene TRBV30; 14 bases align to TRBD2. The CDR3 is 18 amino acids. Germline V lookup: CDR1 GTSNPN, CDR2 SVGIG (reference sequence). The CDR3 nucleotides read TGTGCCTGGCGGACGACCCCAGGACTAGCGGGAGGAATGGATATGCAGTATTTT. It is translated as CAWRTTPGLAGGMDMQYF. The full variable domain, completed using reference TRBV30 and TRBJ2-3, is SQTIHQWPATLVQPVGSPLSLECTVEGTSNPNLYWYRQAAGRGLQLLFYSVGIGQISSEVPQNLSASRPQDRQFILSSKKLLLSDSGFYLCAWRTTPGLAGGMDMQYFGPGTRLTVL.

A remark on this clonotype: This clone may be a read error of a much larger clone one base away. The rearrangement links TRBV21-1 to TRBJ1-5. TRBV21-1 is annotated as a pseudogene. There are 14 residues in the CDR3. CDR3 DNA sequence: TGTGCCAGCAGCAAAGAGTCGCAGGATCAGCCCCAGCATTTT. It specifies CASSKESQDQPQHF.

This clonotype was found once. At one end, the junction sequence differs from germline, possibly due to a read error. The V call is TRBV20-1, the J call TRBJ2-1; 7 bases map to TRBD1. CDR3 length equals 16 residues. Germline V gene sequence: CDR1 DFQATT, CDR2 SNEGSKA (reference sequence). The CDR3: CSTREGQGGAYNEQFF. CDR3 nucleotide sequence: TGCAGTACTAGAGAGGGTCAAGGGGGCGCGTACAATGAGCAGTTCTTC.

In the case of this clonotype: Its ends do not fully match the called genes, so a read error is possible. This chain uses TRBV12-3 or TRBV12-4 with TRBJ2-3; D is undetermined. The CDR3 covers 15 residues. As DNA, the CDR3 is TGTGCCAGCAGTCCCCTGGCGGCTCGCACAGATAGGCAGTATTTT. Translated: CASSPLAARTDRQYF.

In this sample, this clonotype turned up once. Germline is not matched at one junction end, which may reflect a read error. Here the CDR3 reads CDSSYTQQRANTGELLF. CDR3 nucleotide sequence: TGCGACAGCAGTTACACCCAACAGAGGGCCAACACCGGGGAGCTGTTATTT. This sequence joins TRBV6-2 or TRBV6-3 and TRBJ2-2, with D perhaps given as TRBD1 or TRBD2 (5 bases each). This CDR3 has 17 residues. Germline V gene sequence: CDR1 MNHEY, CDR2 SVGEGT.

For this clonotype: The junction departs from germline at one end; a sequencing error may be responsible. This chain connects TRBV6-5 to TRBJ1-1; TRBD1 matches at 9 bases. Germline-derived CDR1 and CDR2 are MNHEY and SVGAGI. CDR3 length: 15 amino acids. The CDR3 DNA sequence: TGTGTCAGCAGGTATACAGGGGGCTGGAGCACTGTAGCTTTCTTT. Its protein product is CVSRYTGGWSTVAFF.

Points on this clonotype: A much larger clonotype is one base distant, so this may be a read error. The rearrangement uses TRBV5-1 and TRBJ2-1, with TRBD2 matching 11 bases. The V segment lost 1 base and the J segment 2 bases; nucleotides outside the gene matches: 2. This CDR3 comprises 16 residues. Germline-derived CDR1 and CDR2 are SGHRS and YFSETQ. The CDR3 spells CASSLCSGGAYNEQFF. CDR3 coding DNA: TGCGCCAGCAGCTTGTGTAGCGGGGGGGCCTACAATGAGCAGTTCTTC.

In the case of this clonotype: This CDR3 fails to terminate in the conserved phenylalanine or tryptophan, so it likely reflects a read error. The J gene is TRBJ1-1, the V gene TRBV28; no firm D call. CDR3 length: 13 amino acids. CDR1 MDHEN and CDR2 SYDVKM come from the germline V gene. V shed 5 bases and J shed 7 bases, with 14 bases lying between them. CDR3: CASSVGQLVEAFL. For the CDR3, the DNA is TGTGCCAGCAGTGTAGGTCAGCTTGTTGAAGCTTTCTTA.

Regarding this clonotype: A read error may account for a junction end that differs from germline. The rearrangement joins TRBV2 to TRBJ2-5; either TRBD1 or TRBD2 may supply D (6 bases each). CDR1 and CDR2 (germline): SNHLY, FYNNEI. The CDR3 is 16 amino acids. In DNA, the CDR3 is TGTACCAGCAGTGAAAGCGGAGGGGGTGGGCCGCGGACCCAGTACTTC. Protein: CTSSESGGGGPRTQYF.

About this clonotype: Germline is not matched at one junction end, which may reflect a read error. CDR3 DNA: TGCAACGTTGCTAAGAACTTAGGGCCTAATCAGCCCCAGCATTTT. Translated: CNVAKNLGPNQPQHF. The J gene is TRBJ1-5, the V gene TRBV29-1, with D unresolved. Germline V gene data show CDR1 as SQVTM and CDR2 as ANQGSEA. The CDR3 extends over 15 amino acids.

The chain joins TRBV10-1 to TRBJ2-7; 9 bases map to TRBD1. Germline V gene lookup returns CDR1 WNHNN and CDR2 SYGVQD (reference sequence). J was trimmed by 10 bases and V by 10 bases; bases with no gene match: 5. The CDR3 runs to 10 residues. DNA of the CDR3: TGCGCCAACACAGGGGGCGAACAGTACTTC. Amino acid sequence: CANTGGEQYF.

A word on this clonotype: The junction departs from the called germline gene at one end, perhaps through a read error. The chain joins TRBV6-5 to TRBJ2-4; D ambiguous. Germline V gene lookup returns CDR1 MNHEY and CDR2 SVGAGI. CDR3 size: 16 residues. DNA for the CDR3: TGTGCCAGCGGTTACTGGCAGACCCTAGTCAAAAACATTCAGTACTTC. It specifies CASGYWQTLVKNIQYF.

On this clonotype: Germline and junction disagree at one end, which may indicate a read error. The J gene is TRBJ1-6, the V gene TRBV6-6; no clear D. Germline V CDR1 and CDR2: MNHNY, SVGAGI (reference sequence). The CDR3 extends over 17 amino acids. The CDR3, as DNA: TGTGCTAGCAGTTTTGATGAAGATAGCTCATATAATTCACCCCTCCACTTT. Protein sequence: CASSFDEDSSYNSPLHF.

The chain recombines TRBV10-3 with TRBJ1-5; possibly TRBD1 for D (5 bases). Germline CDR1 and CDR2: ENHRY and SYGVKD. Deletions cut 10 bases from V and 0 bases from J, with 10 bases between. The CDR3 spans 13 residues. The CDR3 bases are TGTGCCACCAGGGAAGATAGCAATCAGCCCCAGCATTTT. Protein product: CATREDSNQPQHF.

With regard to this clonotype: A much larger clone is a single base away; this may be a read error. DNA for the CDR3: TGTGCCAGCAGCTTAGGAGACAGGGTTGAGCCCCAGCATTTT. Its protein product is CASSLGDRVEPQHF. The chain links TRBV7-9 to TRBJ1-5; 7 bases map to TRBD1. The CDR3 has 14 residues. V lost 1 base, J lost 8 bases, and 5 bases stayed unmatched. Germline values: CDR1 SEHNR, CDR2 FQNEAQ (reference sequence).

This chain joins TRBV5-4 and TRBJ2-1; a weak D match, TRBD2 (5 bases). CDR3 size: 16 residues. Trimming took 6 bases from V and 8 from J, leaving 24 bases between them. Germline V gene lookup returns CDR1 SGHNT and CDR2 YYREEE (reference sequence). The CDR3 here is CASTPENGGVYDEQFF. CDR3 sequence (DNA): TGTGCCAGCACACCCGAGAACGGAGGTGTTTACGATGAGCAGTTCTTC.

This clonotype was counted once. One junction end disagrees with the germline gene, perhaps due to a read error. The chain employs TRBV6-5 and TRBJ2-5; 8 nucleotides line up with TRBD1. The CDR3 covers 16 residues. Germline CDR1 reads MNHEY; CDR2 reads SVGAGI. CDR3 region: CDSSRTGTGGAETQYF. DNA for the CDR3: TGTGACAGCAGTAGGACCGGGACAGGAGGCGCGGAGACGCAGTACTTC.

As concerns this clonotype: In this CDR3 the conserved last residue, phenylalanine or tryptophan, is missing, so a read error is likely. The chain is built from TRBV4-1 and TRBJ2-5; 7 positions match TRBD2. CDR3 length equals 18 residues. The germline V gene encodes CDR1 MGHRA and CDR2 YSYEKL. V was clipped by 4 bases and J by 2 bases; unmatched bases: 16. The CDR3 region is CASSLRLAGGPGQETQYS. The CDR3 nucleotides are TGCGCCAGCAGCCTCCGACTAGCAGGAGGGCCTGGGCAAGAGACCCAGTACTCC.